A selection of T cell receptor beta chains follows, all from one sample in a study of Ad26.COV2.S vaccination and SARS-CoV-2 variants. Assay used: immunoSEQ multiplex PCR; TCRdb lists only in-frame clones, some missing. The table records fewer than 400,000 clones, 70% to 90% of them present only once. The sample here was peripheral blood, taken in a trial of Ad26.COV2.S vaccine versus placebo. These receptors were obtained from a person aged 18-65 years who received the Ad26.COV2.S COVID-19 vaccine or a placebo. CDR3s include the opening cysteine and the closing phenylalanine or tryptophan. A D gene is named only where the DNA matches it firmly. Some rows mark clone size as missing; the rest say once, few, many or name a class of expanded clone.

D gene: TRBD1; V gene: TRBV5-1; J gene: TRBJ2-5; clone size: -; CDR3 DNA: TGCGCCAGCAGCCCGGACAGGGGAAACTCCCAAGAGACCCAGTACTTC; CDR3 protein: CASSPDRGNSQETQYF
D gene: -; V gene: TRBV6-2/TRBV6-3; J gene: TRBJ1-5; clone size: -; CDR3 DNA: TGTGCCAGCAGTTTCATCGGGCACCTCAATCAGCCCCAGCATTTT; CDR3 protein: CASSFIGHLNQPQHF
D gene: -; V gene: TRBV4-1; J gene: TRBJ1-1; clone size: -; CDR3 DNA: TGCGCCAGCAGCCCCTTGGTGAACACTGAAGCTTTCTTT; CDR3 protein: CASSPLVNTEAFF
D gene: TRBD1; V gene: TRBV7-2; J gene: TRBJ2-7; clone size: -; CDR3 DNA: TGTGCCAGCAGCTCCACAGGGGGTATTATCCACGAGCAGTACTTC; CDR3 protein: CASSSTGGIIHEQYF
D gene: -; V gene: TRBV7-7; J gene: TRBJ2-3; clone size: -; CDR3 DNA: TGTGCCAGCAGCTTAGAGGGGACAGATACGCAGTATTTT; CDR3 protein: CASSLEGTDTQYF
D gene: -; V gene: TRBV20-1; J gene: TRBJ1-2; clone size: once; CDR3 DNA: TGCAGTGCTAGCTTTTATGGCTACACCTTC; CDR3 protein: CSASFYGYTF
D gene: -; V gene: TRBV15; J gene: TRBJ1-1; clone size: -; CDR3 DNA: TGTGCCACCAGCTCCACCCGGGTGGGTAACACTGAAGCTTTCTTT; CDR3 protein: CATSSTRVGNTEAFF
D gene: TRBD2; V gene: TRBV7-2; J gene: TRBJ2-5; clone size: -; CDR3 DNA: TGTGCCAGCAGCTTAGGGGCCATAGCGGGGGGTCGAGAGACCCAGTACTTC; CDR3 protein: CASSLGAIAGGRETQYF
D gene: TRBD2; V gene: TRBV29-1; J gene: TRBJ2-3; clone size: -; CDR3 DNA: TGCAGCGGCCGGAGGGTAGCGGGAGGCACAGATACGCAGTATTTT; CDR3 protein: CSGRRVAGGTDTQYF
D gene: -; V gene: TRBV6-5; J gene: TRBJ1-2; clone size: -; CDR3 DNA: TGTGCCAGCAGTTATTCTGGGTTTGTGTATGGCTACACCTTC; CDR3 protein: CASSYSGFVYGYTF
D gene: -; V gene: TRBV3-1/TRBV3-2; J gene: TRBJ2-3; clone size: -; CDR3 DNA: TGTGCCAGCAGCCAAGTCGGGGGTAGCACAGATACGCAGTATTTT; CDR3 protein: CASSQVGGSTDTQYF
D gene: -; V gene: TRBV5-5; J gene: TRBJ2-1; clone size: once; CDR3 DNA: TGTGCCAGCAGCTACCCCAGAAGCTATAACAATGAGCAGTTCTTC; CDR3 protein: CASSYPRSYNNEQFF
D gene: TRBD1; V gene: TRBV3-1/TRBV3-2; J gene: TRBJ2-1; clone size: once; CDR3 DNA: TGTGCCAGCAGCCATATAACCTCCGGGACAGGGGGGGTTGAGCAGTTCTTC; CDR3 protein: CASSHITSGTGGVEQFF